The text below deals with one T cell receptor beta chain. Per the original data handling: Amplified reference gene primers provided the basis for estimating nucleated cell counts. Clones were sequenced by immunoSEQ multiplex PCR, and TCRdb holds only the in-frame ones, with some missing. The V and J calls and clone size are taken from that table; D and trimming were inferred from the DNA. Seen here are some 380,000 clones, over 75% observed once, and the top ten hold 1.3%. This record comes from a study of blood T cell repertoires in COVID-19. The wider study: PBMCs, B-cell-depleted T cells, or T cells provided the cDNA or gDNA that made up the material.

In terms of age and location, participants ranged from roughly 18 to 95 years and lived in 24 US areas. Cohort placement rested on clinical history that participants reported themselves. Germline V gives CDR1 GTSNPN, CDR2 SVGIG (reference sequence). The length of the CDR3 is 12 residues. V lost 1 base and J 6 bases, leaving 10 bases between the germline ends. The chain has TRBV30 and TRBJ2-7; D unclear. This TCR came from a man under 40 who had recovered from COVID-19. The sequencing sample was made of PBMCs or T cells enriched from blood (not recorded which). The CDR3 nucleotides are TGTGCCTGGAGTGAAATGGGCCCCGAGCAGTACTTC. Protein: CAWSEMGPEQYF.